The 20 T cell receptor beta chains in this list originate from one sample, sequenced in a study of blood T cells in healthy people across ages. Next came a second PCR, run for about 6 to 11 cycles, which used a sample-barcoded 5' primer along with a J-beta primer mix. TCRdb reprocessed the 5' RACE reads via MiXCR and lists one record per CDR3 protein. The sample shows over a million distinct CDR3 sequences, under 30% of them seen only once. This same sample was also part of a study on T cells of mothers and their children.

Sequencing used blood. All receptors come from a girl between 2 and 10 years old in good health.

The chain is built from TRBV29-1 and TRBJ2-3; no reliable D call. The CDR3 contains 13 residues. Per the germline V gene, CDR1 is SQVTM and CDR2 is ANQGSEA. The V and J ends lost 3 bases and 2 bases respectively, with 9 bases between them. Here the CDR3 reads CSVDQLYTDTQYF. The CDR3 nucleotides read TGCAGCGTTGATCAGCTTTACACAGATACGCAGTATTTT.

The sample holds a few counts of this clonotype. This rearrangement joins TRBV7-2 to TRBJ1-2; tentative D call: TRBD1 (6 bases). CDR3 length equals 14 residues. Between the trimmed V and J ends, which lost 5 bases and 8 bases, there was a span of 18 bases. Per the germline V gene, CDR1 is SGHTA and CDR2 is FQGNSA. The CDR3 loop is CASSPEGMGGGYTF. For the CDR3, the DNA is TGTGCCAGCAGCCCCGAGGGTATGGGGGGCGGCTACACCTTC.

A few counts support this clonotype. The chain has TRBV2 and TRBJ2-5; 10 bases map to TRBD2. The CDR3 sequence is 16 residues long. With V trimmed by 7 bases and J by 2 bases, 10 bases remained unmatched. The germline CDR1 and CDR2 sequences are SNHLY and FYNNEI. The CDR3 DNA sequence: TGTGCCAGCACCCTGTCGAGCGGGGGGGTACAAGAGACCCAGTACTTC. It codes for CASTLSSGGVQETQYF.

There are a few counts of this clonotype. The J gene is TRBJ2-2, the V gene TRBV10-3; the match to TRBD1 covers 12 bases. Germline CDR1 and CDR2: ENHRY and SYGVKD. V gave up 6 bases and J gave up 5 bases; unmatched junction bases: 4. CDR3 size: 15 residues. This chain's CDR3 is CAISSGQGATGELFF. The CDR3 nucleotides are TGTGCCATCAGCTCGGGACAGGGGGCGACCGGGGAGCTGTTTTTT.

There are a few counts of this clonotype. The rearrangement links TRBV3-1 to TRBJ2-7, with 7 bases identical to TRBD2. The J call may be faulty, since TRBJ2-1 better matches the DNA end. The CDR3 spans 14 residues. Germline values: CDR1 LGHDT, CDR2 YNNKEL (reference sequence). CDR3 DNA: TGTGCCAGCAGCCAACGGGAGGTTCAAGGAGAGCAGTTCTTC. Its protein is CASSQREVQGEQFF.

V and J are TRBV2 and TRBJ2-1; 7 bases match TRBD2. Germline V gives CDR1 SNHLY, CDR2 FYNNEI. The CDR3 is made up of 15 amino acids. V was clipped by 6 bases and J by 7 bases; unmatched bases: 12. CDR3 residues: CASRSMWEGLNEQFF. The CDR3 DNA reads TGTGCCAGCAGAAGTATGTGGGAGGGCCTTAATGAGCAGTTCTTC.

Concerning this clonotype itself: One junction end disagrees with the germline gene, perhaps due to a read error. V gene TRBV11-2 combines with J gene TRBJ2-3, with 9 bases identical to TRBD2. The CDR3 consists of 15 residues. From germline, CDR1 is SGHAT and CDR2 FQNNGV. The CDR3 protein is CASRLGLAGPDTQYF. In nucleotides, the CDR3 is TGTGCCAGCAGATTAGGGCTAGCGGGGCCGGATACGCAGTATTTT.

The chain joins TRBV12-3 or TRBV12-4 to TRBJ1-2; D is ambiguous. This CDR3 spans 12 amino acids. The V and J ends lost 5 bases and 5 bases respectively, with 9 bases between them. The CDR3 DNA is TGTGCCAGCAGTCTTACAAAGTATGGCTACACCTTC. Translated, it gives CASSLTKYGYTF.

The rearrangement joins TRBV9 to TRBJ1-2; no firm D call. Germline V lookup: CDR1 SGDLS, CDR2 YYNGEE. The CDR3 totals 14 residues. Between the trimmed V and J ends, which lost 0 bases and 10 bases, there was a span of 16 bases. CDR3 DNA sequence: TGTGCCAGCAGCGTAGGTTCCCGGGGTATGGACTACACCTTC. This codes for CASSVGSRGMDYTF. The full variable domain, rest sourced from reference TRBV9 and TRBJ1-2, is DSGVTQTPKHLITATGQRVTLRCSPRSGDLSVYWYQQSLDQGLQFLIQYYNGEERAKGNILERFSAQQFPDLHSELNLSSLELGDSALYFCASSVGSRGMDYTFGSGTRLTVV.

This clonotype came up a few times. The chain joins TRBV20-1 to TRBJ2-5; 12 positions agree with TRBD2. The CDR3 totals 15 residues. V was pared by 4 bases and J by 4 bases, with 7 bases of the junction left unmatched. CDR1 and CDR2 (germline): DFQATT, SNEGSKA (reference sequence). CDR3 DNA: TGCAGTGCTACCCGGACACTAGCGGGAGGAGAGACCCAGTACTTC. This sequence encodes CSATRTLAGGETQYF.

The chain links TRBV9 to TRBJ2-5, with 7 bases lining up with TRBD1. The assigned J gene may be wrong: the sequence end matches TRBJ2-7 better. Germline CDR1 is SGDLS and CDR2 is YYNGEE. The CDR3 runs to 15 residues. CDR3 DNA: TGTGCCAGCAGCGCACAAACAGGGGTCGGCTACGAGCAGTACTTC. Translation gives CASSAQTGVGYEQYF.

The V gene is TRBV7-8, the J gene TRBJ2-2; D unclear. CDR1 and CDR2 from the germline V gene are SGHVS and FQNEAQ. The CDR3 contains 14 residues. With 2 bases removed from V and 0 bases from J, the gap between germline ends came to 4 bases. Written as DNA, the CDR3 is TGTGCCAGCAGCTTACTGACGAACACCGGGGAGCTGTTTTTT. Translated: CASSLLTNTGELFF.

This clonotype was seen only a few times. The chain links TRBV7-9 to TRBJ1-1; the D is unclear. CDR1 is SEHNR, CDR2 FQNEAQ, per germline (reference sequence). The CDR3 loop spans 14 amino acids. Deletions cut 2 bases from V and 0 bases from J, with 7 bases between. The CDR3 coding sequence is TGTGCCAGCAGCTTACCCAGTATGAACACTGAAGCTTTCTTT. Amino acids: CASSLPSMNTEAFF. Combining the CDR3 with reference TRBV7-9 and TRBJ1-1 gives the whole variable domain DTGVSQNPRHKITKRGQNVTFRCDPISEHNRLYWYRQTLGQGPEFLTYFQNEAQLEKSRLLSDRFSAERPKGSFSTLEIQRTEQGDSAMYLCASSLPSMNTEAFFGQGTRLTVV.

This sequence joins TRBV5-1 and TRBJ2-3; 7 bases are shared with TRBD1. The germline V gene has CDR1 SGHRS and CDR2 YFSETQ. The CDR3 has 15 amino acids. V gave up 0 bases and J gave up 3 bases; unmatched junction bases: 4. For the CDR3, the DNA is TGCGCCAGCAGCTTGGGAGGACAGGTTACAGATACGCAGTATTTT. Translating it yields CASSLGGQVTDTQYF.

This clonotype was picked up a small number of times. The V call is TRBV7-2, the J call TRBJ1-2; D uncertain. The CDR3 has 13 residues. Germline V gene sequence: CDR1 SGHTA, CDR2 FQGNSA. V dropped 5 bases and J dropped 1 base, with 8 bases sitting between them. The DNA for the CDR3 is TGTGCCAGCAGCCTGAGACTTAACTATGGCTACACCTTC. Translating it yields CASSLRLNYGYTF. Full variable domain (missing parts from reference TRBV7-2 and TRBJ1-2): GAGVSQSPSNKVTEKGKDVELRCDPISGHTALYWYRQSLGQGLEFLIYFQGNSAPDKSGLPSDRFSAERTGGSVSTLTIQRTQQEDSAVYLCASSLRLNYGYTFGSGTRLTVV.

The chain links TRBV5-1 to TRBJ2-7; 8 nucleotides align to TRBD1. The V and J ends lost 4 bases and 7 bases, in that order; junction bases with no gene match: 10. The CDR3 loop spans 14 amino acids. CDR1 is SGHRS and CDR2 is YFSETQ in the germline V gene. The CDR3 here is CASSQRQGSKEQYF. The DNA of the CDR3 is TGCGCCAGCAGCCAGCGACAGGGGTCGAAAGAGCAGTACTTC. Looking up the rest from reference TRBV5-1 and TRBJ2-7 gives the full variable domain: KAGVTQTPRYLIKTRGQQVTLSCSPISGHRSVSWYQQTPGQGLQFLFEYFSETQRNKGNFPGRFSGRQFSNSRSEMNVSTLELGDSALYLCASSQRQGSKEQYFGPGTRLTVT.

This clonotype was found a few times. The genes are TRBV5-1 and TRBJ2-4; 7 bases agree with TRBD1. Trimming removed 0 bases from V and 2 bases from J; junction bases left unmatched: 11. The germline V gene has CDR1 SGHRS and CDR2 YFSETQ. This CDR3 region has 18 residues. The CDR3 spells CASSLEPTGVKTKNIQYF. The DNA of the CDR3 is TGCGCCAGCAGCTTGGAGCCTACAGGGGTGAAGACCAAAAACATTCAGTACTTC.

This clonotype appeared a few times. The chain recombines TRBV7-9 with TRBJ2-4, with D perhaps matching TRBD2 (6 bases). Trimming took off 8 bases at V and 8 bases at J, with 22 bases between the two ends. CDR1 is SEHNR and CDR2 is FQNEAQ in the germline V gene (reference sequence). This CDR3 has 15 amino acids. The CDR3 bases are TGTGCCAGCGAGGCTCGAGGCCCTTGGGAGGACATTCAGTACTTC. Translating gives CASEARGPWEDIQYF.

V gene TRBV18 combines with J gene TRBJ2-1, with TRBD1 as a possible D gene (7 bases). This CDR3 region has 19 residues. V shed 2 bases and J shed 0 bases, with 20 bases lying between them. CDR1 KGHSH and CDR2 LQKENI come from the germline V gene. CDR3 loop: CASSPGGTAPKSSYNEQFF. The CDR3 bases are TGTGCCAGCTCACCAGGAGGGACAGCTCCTAAGAGCTCCTACAATGAGCAGTTCTTC.

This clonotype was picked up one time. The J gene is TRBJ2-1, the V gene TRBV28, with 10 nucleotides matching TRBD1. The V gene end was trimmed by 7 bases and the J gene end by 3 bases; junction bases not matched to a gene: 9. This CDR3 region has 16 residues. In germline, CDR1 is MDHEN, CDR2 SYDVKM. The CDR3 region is CASTTPGQGLYNEQFF. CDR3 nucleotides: TGTGCCAGCACAACACCGGGACAGGGGCTCTACAATGAGCAGTTCTTC.